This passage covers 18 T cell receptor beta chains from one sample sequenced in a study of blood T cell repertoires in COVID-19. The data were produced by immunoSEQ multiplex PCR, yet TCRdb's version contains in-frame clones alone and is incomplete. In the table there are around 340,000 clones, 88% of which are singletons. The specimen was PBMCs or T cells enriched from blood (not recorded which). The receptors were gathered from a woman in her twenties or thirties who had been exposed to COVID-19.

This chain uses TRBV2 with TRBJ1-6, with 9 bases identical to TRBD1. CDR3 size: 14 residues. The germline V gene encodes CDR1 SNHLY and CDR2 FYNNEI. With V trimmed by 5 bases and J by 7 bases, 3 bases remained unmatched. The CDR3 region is CASSRGQGNSPLHF. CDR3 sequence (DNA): TGTGCCAGCAGTAGGGGACAGGGCAATTCACCCCTCCACTTT.

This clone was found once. In DNA form, the CDR3 reads TGTGCCTGGAGTACTAGCGGGAGTACCCATGAGCAGTTCTTC. Residues: CAWSTSGSTHEQFF. The rearrangement links TRBV30 to TRBJ2-1, with 11 nucleotides matching TRBD2. CDR1 and CDR2 (germline): GTSNPN, SVGIG (reference sequence). The CDR3 is 14 residues long. V gave up 2 bases and J gave up 8 bases; unmatched junction bases: 5. The entire variable domain, with the rest obtained from reference TRBV30 and TRBJ2-1, is as follows: SQTIHQWPATLVQPVGSPLSLECTVEGTSNPNLYWYRQAAGRGLQLLFYSVGIGQISSEVPQNLSASRPQDRQFILSSKKLLLSDSGFYLCAWSTSGSTHEQFFGPGTRLTVL.

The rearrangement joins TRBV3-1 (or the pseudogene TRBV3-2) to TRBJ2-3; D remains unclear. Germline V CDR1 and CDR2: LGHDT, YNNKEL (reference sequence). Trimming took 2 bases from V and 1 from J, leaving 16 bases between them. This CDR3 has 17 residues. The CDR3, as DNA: TGTGCCAGCAGCCAATTTTTTGATGTCAGCGGCACAGATACGCAGTATTTT. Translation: CASSQFFDVSGTDTQYF.

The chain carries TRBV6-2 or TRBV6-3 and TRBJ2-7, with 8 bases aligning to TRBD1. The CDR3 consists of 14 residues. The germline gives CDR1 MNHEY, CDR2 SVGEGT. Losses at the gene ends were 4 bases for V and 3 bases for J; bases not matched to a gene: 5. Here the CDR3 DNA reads TGTGCCAGCAGTTCCAACGACAGGGGCTACGAGCAGTACTTC. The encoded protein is CASSSNDRGYEQYF.

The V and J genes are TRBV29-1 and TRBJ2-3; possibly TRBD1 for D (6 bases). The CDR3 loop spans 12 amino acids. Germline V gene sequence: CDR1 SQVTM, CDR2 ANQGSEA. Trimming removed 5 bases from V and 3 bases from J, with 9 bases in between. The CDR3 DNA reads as TGCAGCGTTTTCGGACAGACAGATACGCAGTATTTT. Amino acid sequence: CSVFGQTDTQYF.

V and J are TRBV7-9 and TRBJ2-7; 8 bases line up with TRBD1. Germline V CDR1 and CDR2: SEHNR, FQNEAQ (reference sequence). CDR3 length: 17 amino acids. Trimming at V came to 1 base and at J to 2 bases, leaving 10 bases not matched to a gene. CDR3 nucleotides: TGTGCCAGCAGCTTAGATTTGGGACAGGCGCCTACCTACGAGCAGTACTTC. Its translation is CASSLDLGQAPTYEQYF.

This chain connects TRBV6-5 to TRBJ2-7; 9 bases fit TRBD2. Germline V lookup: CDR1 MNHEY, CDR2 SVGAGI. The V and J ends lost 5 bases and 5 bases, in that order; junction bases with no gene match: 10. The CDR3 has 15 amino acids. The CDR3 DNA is TGTGCCAGCAGTAGTGTAGCGGGAGTACGCCACGAGCAGTACTTC. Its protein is CASSSVAGVRHEQYF.

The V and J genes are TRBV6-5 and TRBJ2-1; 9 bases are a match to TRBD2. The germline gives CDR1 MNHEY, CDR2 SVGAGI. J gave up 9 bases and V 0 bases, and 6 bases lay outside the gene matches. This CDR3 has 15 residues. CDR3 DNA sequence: TGTGCCAGCAGTTACTCGGCGGGCGGGAGGGGTGAGCAGTTCTTC. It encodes CASSYSAGGRGEQFF.

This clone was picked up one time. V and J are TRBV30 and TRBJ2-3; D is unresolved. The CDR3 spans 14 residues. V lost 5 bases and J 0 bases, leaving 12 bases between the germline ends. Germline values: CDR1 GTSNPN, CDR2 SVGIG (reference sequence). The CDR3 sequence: CAWELTSSTDTQYF. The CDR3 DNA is TGTGCCTGGGAGCTCACCTCTAGCACAGATACGCAGTATTTT. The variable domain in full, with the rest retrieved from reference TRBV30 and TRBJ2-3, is SQTIHQWPATLVQPVGSPLSLECTVEGTSNPNLYWYRQAAGRGLQLLFYSVGIGQISSEVPQNLSASRPQDRQFILSSKKLLLSDSGFYLCAWELTSSTDTQYFGPGTRLTVL.

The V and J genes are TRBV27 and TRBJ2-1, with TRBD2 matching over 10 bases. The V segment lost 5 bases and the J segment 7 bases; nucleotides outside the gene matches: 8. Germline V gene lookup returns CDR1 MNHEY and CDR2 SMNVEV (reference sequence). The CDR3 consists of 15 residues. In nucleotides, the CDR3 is TGTGCCAGCAGTGGACTTCAACTAGCGGGGAATGAGCAGTTCTTC. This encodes CASSGLQLAGNEQFF.

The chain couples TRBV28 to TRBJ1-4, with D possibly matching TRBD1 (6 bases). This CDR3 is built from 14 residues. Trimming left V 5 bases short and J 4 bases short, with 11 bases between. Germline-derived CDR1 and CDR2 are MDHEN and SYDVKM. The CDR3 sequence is CASSQGGDNEKLFF. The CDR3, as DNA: TGTGCCAGCAGTCAAGGGGGGGATAATGAAAAACTGTTTTTT.

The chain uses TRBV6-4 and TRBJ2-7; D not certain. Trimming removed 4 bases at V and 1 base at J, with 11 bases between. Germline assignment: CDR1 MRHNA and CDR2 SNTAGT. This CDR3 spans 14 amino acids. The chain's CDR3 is CASSVDSGSYEQYF. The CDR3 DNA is TGTGCCAGCAGTGTAGATTCCGGTTCCTACGAGCAGTACTTC.

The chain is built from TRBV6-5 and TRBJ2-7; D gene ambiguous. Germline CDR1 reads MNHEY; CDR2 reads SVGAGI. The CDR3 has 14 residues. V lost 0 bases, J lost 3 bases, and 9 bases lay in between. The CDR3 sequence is CASSYSRWFYEQYF. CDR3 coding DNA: TGTGCCAGCAGTTACTCGAGGTGGTTCTACGAGCAGTACTTC.

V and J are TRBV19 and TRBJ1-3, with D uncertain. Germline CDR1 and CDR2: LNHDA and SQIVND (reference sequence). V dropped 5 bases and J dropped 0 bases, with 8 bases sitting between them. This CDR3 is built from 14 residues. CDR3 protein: CASSPGVSGNTIYF. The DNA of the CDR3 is TGTGCCAGTAGTCCCGGTGTCTCTGGAAACACCATATATTTT.

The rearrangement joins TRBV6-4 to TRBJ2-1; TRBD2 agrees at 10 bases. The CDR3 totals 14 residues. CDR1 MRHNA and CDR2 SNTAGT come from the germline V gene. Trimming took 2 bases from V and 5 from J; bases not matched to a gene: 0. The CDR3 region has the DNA TGTGCCAGCAGTGACCTAGCGGGAGACAATGAGCAGTTCTTC. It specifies CASSDLAGDNEQFF.

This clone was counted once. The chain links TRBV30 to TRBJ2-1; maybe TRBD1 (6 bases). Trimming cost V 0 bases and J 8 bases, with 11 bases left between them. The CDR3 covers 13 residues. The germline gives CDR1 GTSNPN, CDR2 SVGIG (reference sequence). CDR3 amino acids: CAWSVVRGYEQFF. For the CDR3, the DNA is TGTGCCTGGAGTGTAGTCAGGGGCTATGAGCAGTTCTTC.

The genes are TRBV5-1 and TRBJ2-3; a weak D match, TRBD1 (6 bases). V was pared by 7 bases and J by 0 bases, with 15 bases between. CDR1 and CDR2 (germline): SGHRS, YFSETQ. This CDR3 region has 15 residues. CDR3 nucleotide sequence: TGCGCCAGCCGTTTCAGGGGCGAGAGCACAGATACGCAGTATTTT. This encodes CASRFRGESTDTQYF.

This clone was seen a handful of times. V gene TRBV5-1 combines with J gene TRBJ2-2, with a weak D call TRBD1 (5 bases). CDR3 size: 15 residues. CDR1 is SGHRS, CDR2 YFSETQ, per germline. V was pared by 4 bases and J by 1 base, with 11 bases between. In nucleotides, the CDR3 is TGCGCCAGCAGCACACAAACAGGGAACACCGGGGAGCTGTTTTTT. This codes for CASSTQTGNTGELFF.